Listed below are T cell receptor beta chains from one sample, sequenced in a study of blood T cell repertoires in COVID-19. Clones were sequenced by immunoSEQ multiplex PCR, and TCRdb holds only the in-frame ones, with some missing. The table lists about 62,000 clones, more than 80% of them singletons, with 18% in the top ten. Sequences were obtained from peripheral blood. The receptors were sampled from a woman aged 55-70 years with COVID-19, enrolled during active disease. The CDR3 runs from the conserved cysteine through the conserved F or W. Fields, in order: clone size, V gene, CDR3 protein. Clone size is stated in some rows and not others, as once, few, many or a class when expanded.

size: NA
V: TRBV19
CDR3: CASSHQGPNTEAFF

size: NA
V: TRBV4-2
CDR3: CASSSFTGREGTDEQFF

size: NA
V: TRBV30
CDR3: CAWNPRDWNSYEQYF

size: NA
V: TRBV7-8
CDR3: CASSPPGLYGYTF

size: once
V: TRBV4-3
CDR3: CASSQVPGRNEKLFF

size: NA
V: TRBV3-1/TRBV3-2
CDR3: CASSQDRPLGAEKLFF

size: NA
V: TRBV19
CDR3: CASSPLTAGEVYEQYF

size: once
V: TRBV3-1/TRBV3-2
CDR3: CASSQDGGYGNYGYTF

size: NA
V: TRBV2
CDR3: CASSMTVGNNQPQHF

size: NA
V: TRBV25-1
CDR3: CASSESKTGNTEAFF

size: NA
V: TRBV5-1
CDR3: CASSPGGFNEQYF

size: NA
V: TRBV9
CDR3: CASSVAGGNEQFF

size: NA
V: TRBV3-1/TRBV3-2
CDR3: CASSQDGTGGPRNEQYF

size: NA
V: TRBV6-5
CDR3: CASSPTLSREKLFF

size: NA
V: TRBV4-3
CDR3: CASSRSRGLATNEKLFF

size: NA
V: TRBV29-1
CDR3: CSVDAGLANYEQYF

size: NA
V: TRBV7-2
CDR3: CASSPGKNNSPLHF

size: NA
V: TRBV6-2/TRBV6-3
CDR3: CASSYGRGSEAFF

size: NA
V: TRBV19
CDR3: CASSSVWGYTF

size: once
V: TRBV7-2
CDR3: CASSPGGWDSPQPQHF

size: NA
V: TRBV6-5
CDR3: CASSLGYEQYF

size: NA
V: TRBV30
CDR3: CAQSSGRGYGSPLHF

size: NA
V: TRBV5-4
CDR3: CASSLGSGRVETQYF

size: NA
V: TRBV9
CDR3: CASSTTSGSYEQYF

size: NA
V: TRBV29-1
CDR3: CSVERGGGNTIYF

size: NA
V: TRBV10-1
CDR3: CASRDRGRRETQYF

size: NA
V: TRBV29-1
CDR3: CSVAIAGVETQYF

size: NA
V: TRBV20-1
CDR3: CSARPGEKLFF

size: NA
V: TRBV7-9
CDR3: CASSLFGSGTGGTEAFF

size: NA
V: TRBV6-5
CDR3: CASSRGGLRETQYF

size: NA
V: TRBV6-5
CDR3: CASRPEGIYGYTF

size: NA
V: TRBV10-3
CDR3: CAISEAITSGRRSEQFF

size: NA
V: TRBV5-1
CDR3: CASSTLSGRPGSEQFF

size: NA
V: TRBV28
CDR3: CASRNTGGQFF

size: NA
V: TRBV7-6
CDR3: CASSLEGRSINEQFF

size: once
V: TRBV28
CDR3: CASSLWGGSNQPQHF

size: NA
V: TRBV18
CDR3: CASSPSGAGTYEQYF

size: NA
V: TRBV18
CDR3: CASSPSGTGRRNTEAFF

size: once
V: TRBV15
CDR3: CATSRERAYEQYF

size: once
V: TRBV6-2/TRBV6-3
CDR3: CASSHRANYGYTF

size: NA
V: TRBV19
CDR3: CASSTNTGYGYTF

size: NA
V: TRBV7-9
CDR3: CASSFESTEAFF

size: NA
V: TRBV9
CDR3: CASSPDPPRGSNEKLFF

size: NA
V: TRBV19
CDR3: CASSMGRENLYGYTF

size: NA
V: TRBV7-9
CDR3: CASSLGQGVNIQYF

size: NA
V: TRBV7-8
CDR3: CASRDRDRPREKLFF

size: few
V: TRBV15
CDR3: CATSRIQGEQYF

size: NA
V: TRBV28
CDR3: CASSSRDSRDEGQETQYF

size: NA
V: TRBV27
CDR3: CASSFSPYEQYF

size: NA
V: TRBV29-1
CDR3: CSVPTVIGETQYF

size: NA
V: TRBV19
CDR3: CASSIGAGGVTEAFF

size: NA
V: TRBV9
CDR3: CASSVGALNTEAFF

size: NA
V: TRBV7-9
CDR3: CASSYLGLAGRDGETQYF

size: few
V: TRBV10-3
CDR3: CAISETAGGNNEQFF

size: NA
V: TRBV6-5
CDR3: CASSWREVSNSPLHF